This TCR beta chain stems from a study of PD-1 blockade in classical Hodgkin lymphoma. Each and every patient relapsed after autologous stem cell transplantation, and patients got differing brentuximab vedotin exposure. V was pared by 5 bases and J by 7 bases, with 20 bases between. The CDR3 sequence is 16 residues long. Germline loops: CDR1 MDHEN, CDR2 SYDVKM. Generated by immunoSEQ multiplex PCR, the TCRdb table keeps only in-frame clones and is missing some. This table has 35,000 to 45,000 clones, more than 65% appearing once. The sample here was peripheral blood mononuclear cells (PBMCs), taken before the second cycle of nivolumab. The rearrangement links TRBV28 to TRBJ2-2; D ambiguous. The sequence derives from a human donor with classical Hodgkin lymphoma. The CDR3 DNA reads TGTGCCAGCAGTCGTTTCCGACCCCCTTTGGTCGGGGAGCTGTTTTTT. Encoded protein: CASSRFRPPLVGELFF.